The clone carrying this TCR beta chain was seen repeatedly, ten times or more. A single record per CDR3 protein comes from TCRdb applying MiXCR to the reads. The sample holds around 630,000 distinct CDR3 sequences; approximately 24% are singletons and the top ten take approximately 8%. The data originate from a study of T cell repertoires in cytomegalovirus infection. Germline-derived CDR1 and CDR2 are SGHVS and FQNEAQ. The CDR3 extends over 17 amino acids. V shed 2 bases and J shed 0 bases, with 13 bases lying between them. The rearrangement uses TRBV7-8 and TRBJ2-2; D might be TRBD1 (6 bases). The source is a human donor in good health (CMV status not recorded). Some clones in this sample may be carry-over from other donors' samples. Sequenced material: CD8+ T cells from PBMCs. CDR3 DNA sequence: TGTGCCAGCAGCTTAATTACAGGGAGACCGAACACCGGGGAGCTGTTTTTT. Its protein is CASSLITGRPNTGELFF.